This passage covers 29 T cell receptor beta chains from one sample sequenced in a study of shared clonotypes between healthy human individuals. TCRdb's copy holds only in-frame clones and misses some; the assay was immunoSEQ multiplex PCR. The table has 900,000 to 1,200,000 clones, 70% to 80% seen once. The sequenced sample consisted of memory CD4+ T cells from PBMCs. As for subset: CD45RA-negative fraction. The source is a man between 18 and 35 years old in good health. Some clones in this sample may be carry-over from other donors' samples.

The J gene is TRBJ1-3, the V gene TRBV5-3; 11 bases map to TRBD1. TRBV5-3 is an ORF, and what it does is uncertain. This CDR3 region has 17 residues. V shed 7 bases, J shed 2 bases, and the junction held 11 bases outside the gene matches. In DNA, the CDR3 is TGTGCCAGACGGCCGGGACAGGGGGATGCTCCTGGAAACACCATATATTTT. Amino acids: CARRPGQGDAPGNTIYF.

The gene calls are TRBV2 and TRBJ2-2; no firm D call. The CDR3 runs 13 residues. Germline V gene data show CDR1 as SNHLY and CDR2 as FYNNEI. Deletions cut 3 bases from V and 7 bases from J, with 9 bases between. CDR3 sequence reads: CASSERFHGELFF. The DNA of the CDR3 is TGTGCCAGCAGTGAGAGGTTTCACGGGGAGCTGTTTTTT.

This chain joins TRBV7-8 and TRBJ2-5; D is undetermined. CDR3 length: 13 residues. Germline V CDR1 and CDR2: SGHVS, FQNEAQ. Deletions cut 6 bases from V and 4 bases from J, with 12 bases between. The CDR3 nucleotides read TGTGCCAGCAGGTCACAGTGGGTAGAGACCCAGTACTTC. Its translation is CASRSQWVETQYF.

This chain links TRBV30 with TRBJ1-2; D is ambiguous. Germline V gene sequence: CDR1 GTSNPN, CDR2 SVGIG (reference sequence). Trimming took 3 bases from V and 4 from J, leaving 9 bases between them. This CDR3 region has 12 residues. The CDR3 spells CAWSVIGYGYTF. The CDR3 DNA is TGTGCCTGGAGCGTTATTGGCTATGGCTACACCTTC.

This rearrangement joins TRBV7-9 to TRBJ2-1; no clear D gene. The CDR3 is 12 residues long. V lost 2 bases and J 9 bases, leaving 8 bases between the germline ends. Per the germline V gene, CDR1 is SEHNR and CDR2 is FQNEAQ (reference sequence). The CDR3 loop is CASSLNAFEQFF. The CDR3 DNA reads as TGTGCCAGCAGCTTAAATGCATTTGAGCAGTTCTTC.

In its sample, this clone was seen a few times. The J gene is TRBJ1-2, the V gene TRBV6-5; D uncertain. This CDR3 has 15 amino acids. Germline CDR1 and CDR2: MNHEY and SVGAGI. V lost 2 bases to trimming and J lost 3 bases, with 13 bases between them. This CDR3 is CASSYADGLYYGYTF. The CDR3 region has the DNA TGTGCCAGCAGTTACGCAGACGGACTTTACTATGGCTACACCTTC.

J is TRBJ1-2 and V is TRBV7-2, with 7 bases that match TRBD1. The trim removed 6 bases at V and 8 bases at J, leaving 9 bases unmatched. There are 13 residues in the CDR3. From germline, CDR1 is SGHTA and CDR2 FQGNSA. The CDR3 DNA is TGTGCCAGCAGTCCGGGCAGGGGGAAGGGCTACACCTTC. It encodes CASSPGRGKGYTF. Full variable domain (remainder filled in from reference TRBV7-2 and TRBJ1-2): GAGVSQSPSNKVTEKGKDVELRCDPISGHTALYWYRQSLGQGLEFLIYFQGNSAPDKSGLPSDRFSAERTGGSVSTLTIQRTQQEDSAVYLCASSPGRGKGYTFGSGTRLTVV.

This sequence joins TRBV18 and TRBJ2-7; D is possibly TRBD2 (6 bases). V was pared by 5 bases and J by 0 bases, with 14 bases between. The CDR3 contains 15 residues. Germline values: CDR1 KGHSH, CDR2 LQKENI. The chain's CDR3 is CASSSSGLTSYEQYF. In nucleotides, the CDR3 is TGTGCCAGCTCATCATCGGGACTTACCTCCTACGAGCAGTACTTC.

This chain links TRBV4-2 with TRBJ2-7, with D hard to call. This CDR3 has 15 residues. CDR1 is LGHNA and CDR2 is YNFKEQ in the germline V gene. V lost 0 bases and J 7 bases, leaving 16 bases between the germline ends. The CDR3 DNA sequence: TGTGCCAGCAGCCAAGATCGCCAGGAGAATCGTGAGCAGTACTTC. Residues: CASSQDRQENREQYF.

This clone was counted once. The CDR3 nucleotides are TGCGCCAGCAGCACCACAGGCCCTTCCTACGAGCAGTACTTC. It specifies CASSTTGPSYEQYF. The V gene is TRBV4-1, the J gene TRBJ2-7, with a weak D call TRBD1 (5 bases). CDR1 MGHRA and CDR2 YSYEKL come from the germline V gene. The CDR3 sequence is 14 residues long. Deletions cut 5 bases from V and 1 base from J, with 12 bases between.

The chain uses TRBV13 and TRBJ2-3, with TRBD1 matching over 7 bases. This CDR3 has 15 amino acids. CDR1 is PRHDT, CDR2 FYEKMQ, per germline (reference sequence). The trim removed 5 bases at V and 3 bases at J, leaving 8 bases unmatched. The CDR3 sequence: CASSPRDSSTDTQYF. CDR3 bases: TGTGCCAGCAGCCCAAGGGACAGCTCAACAGATACGCAGTATTTT. The complete variable domain, with remaining parts taken from reference TRBV13 and TRBJ2-3, reads AAGVIQSPRHLIKEKRETATLKCYPIPRHDTVYWYQQGPGQDPQFLISFYEKMQSDKGSIPDRFSAQQFSDYHSELNMSSLELGDSALYFCASSPRDSSTDTQYFGPGTRLTVL.

A remark on this clone: The same CDR3 is also encoded by other DNA sequences in this sample. The chain links TRBV5-1 to TRBJ1-2; D possibly corresponds to TRBD1 (6 bases). V was cut by 0 bases and J by 8 bases, with 11 bases left in between. The CDR3 is 13 residues long. Germline V CDR1 and CDR2: SGHRS, YFSETQ. The CDR3 DNA reads as TGCGCCAGCAGCTTGGGGCAGGGGACAGGCTACACCTTC. Protein: CASSLGQGTGYTF.

The chain has TRBV30 and TRBJ1-2; D perhaps matches TRBD1 (5 bases). Deletions cut 0 bases from V and 0 bases from J, with 17 bases between. The CDR3 is made up of 17 amino acids. Germline assignment: CDR1 GTSNPN and CDR2 SVGIG (reference sequence). The CDR3 loop reads CAWSVRWGQSANYGYTF. The CDR3 DNA reads as TGTGCCTGGAGTGTACGTTGGGGCCAGTCAGCTAACTATGGCTACACCTTC.

The J gene is TRBJ2-1, the V gene TRBV19; 10 nucleotides align to TRBD2. Germline V lookup: CDR1 LNHDA, CDR2 SQIVND (reference sequence). The CDR3 totals 18 residues. V shed 4 bases and J 0 bases; nucleotides not matched to a gene: 9. CDR3 nucleotides: TGTGCCAGTAGTACGACAGAAATAGCGGGAGGCTCCTACAATGAGCAGTTCTTC. As protein: CASSTTEIAGGSYNEQFF.

This clone occurred many times. The chain recombines TRBV6-1 with TRBJ2-2; D may be TRBD2 (6 bases). CDR1 is MNHNS, CDR2 SASEGT, per germline. The CDR3 runs 17 residues. Trimming removed 0 bases at V and 0 bases at J, with 11 bases between. Written as DNA, the CDR3 is TGTGCCAGCAGTGAAGCGGTCGGAGGGGCGAACACCGGGGAGCTGTTTTTT. It specifies CASSEAVGGANTGELFF.

V is TRBV18 and J is TRBJ1-3; D is ambiguous. CDR1 and CDR2 from the germline V gene are KGHSH and LQKENI. This CDR3 is built from 14 residues. V shed 2 bases and J shed 4 bases, with 9 bases lying between them. In nucleotides, the CDR3 is TGTGCCAGCTCACCAAACCGGGCAGGAAACACCATATATTTT. This codes for CASSPNRAGNTIYF.

This clone was seen just once. This chain joins TRBV7-3 and TRBJ2-1, with 11 positions matching TRBD2. Germline-derived CDR1 and CDR2 are SGHTA and FQGTGA. The J segment lost 6 bases and the V segment lost 5 bases, leaving 9 bases of the junction unmatched. CDR3 length: 16 residues. The CDR3 reads CASSGTGTSGLNEQFF. DNA of the CDR3: TGTGCCAGCAGCGGTACCGGGACTAGCGGCCTCAATGAGCAGTTCTTC.

V usage is TRBV11-1 and J usage is TRBJ2-1; tentatively, D is TRBD2 (5 bases). CDR1 SGHAT and CDR2 FQDESV come from the germline V gene (reference sequence). Trimming pared 4 bases from V and 5 bases from J, leaving 15 bases between. This CDR3 has 15 residues. The CDR3 DNA sequence: TGTGCCAGCAGCTCCCGAGGGAGAAGGGACAATGAGCAGTTCTTC. Its protein product is CASSSRGRRDNEQFF.

J is TRBJ2-1 and V is TRBV10-3, with 8 bases fitting TRBD1. The germline CDR1 and CDR2 sequences are ENHRY and SYGVKD. The CDR3 covers 12 residues. V lost 5 bases to trimming and J lost 9 bases; unmatched junction nucleotides: 3. This chain's CDR3 is CAISTTGGEQFF. CDR3 sequence (DNA): TGTGCCATCAGTACCACAGGGGGTGAGCAGTTCTTC.

A note on this clone: Other DNA sequences within the sample encode an identical CDR3. This chain joins TRBV11-2 and TRBJ1-5, with TRBD1 as a possible D gene (5 bases). The CDR3 length is 14 residues. Looked up from germline, CDR1 is SGHAT and CDR2 is FQNNGV. Trimming pared 5 bases from V and 0 bases from J, leaving 8 bases between. CDR3 in DNA: TGTGCCAGCAGCCCTACAGGTAGCAATCAGCCCCAGCATTTT. This encodes CASSPTGSNQPQHF. Using reference TRBV11-2 and TRBJ1-5 for the parts outside the CDR3, the full variable domain is EAGVAQSPRYKIIEKRQSVAFWCNPISGHATLYWYQQILGQGPKLLIQFQNNGVVDDSQLPKDRFSAERLKGVDSTLKIQPAKLEDSAVYLCASSPTGSNQPQHFGDGTRLSIL.

The V call is TRBV7-9, the J call TRBJ1-1, with unresolved D. The CDR3 consists of 11 residues. V lost 5 bases and J lost 3, with 4 bases in between. CDR1 and CDR2 from the germline V gene are SEHNR and FQNEAQ (reference sequence). This CDR3 is CASSRDTEAFF. In nucleotides, the CDR3 is TGTGCCAGCAGCCGAGACACTGAAGCTTTCTTT. The whole variable domain, filled in from reference TRBV7-9 and TRBJ1-1, reads DTGVSQNPRHKITKRGQNVTFRCDPISEHNRLYWYRQTLGQGPEFLTYFQNEAQLEKSRLLSDRFSAERPKGSFSTLEIQRTEQGDSAMYLCASSRDTEAFFGQGTRLTVV.

The chain has TRBV14 and TRBJ2-7; 9 positions agree with TRBD1. Germline CDR1 is SGHDN and CDR2 is FVKESK. The CDR3 has 15 amino acids. Germline trimming cut 4 bases from V and 3 bases from J; bases unmatched to any gene: 7. CDR3 in amino acids: CASSPPGQGLYEQYF. The CDR3 nucleotides read TGTGCCAGCAGCCCGCCGGGACAGGGACTCTACGAGCAGTACTTC.

Turning to this clone: One end of the junction fails to match germline, which may point to a read error. The chain links TRBV11-3 to TRBJ2-7; 12 bases align to TRBD2. Germline V gives CDR1 SGHNT, CDR2 YENEEA. The CDR3 spans 13 residues. CDR3 protein: CASSTGLAGPPIF. The CDR3 nucleotides read TGTGCCAGCAGCACAGGACTAGCGGGACCACCAATATTC.

This clone has only one observation. The rearrangement joins TRBV28 to TRBJ2-4, with D possibly TRBD1 on 6 matching bases. V lost 3 bases and J lost 6, with 15 bases in between. CDR3 length: 15 residues. Germline V lookup: CDR1 MDHEN, CDR2 SYDVKM. Here the CDR3 DNA reads TGTGCCAGCAGTTTCCCAGGGGTGAGGGGAAACATTCAGTACTTC. It translates to CASSFPGVRGNIQYF.

The V gene is TRBV10-3, the J gene TRBJ2-2, with D perhaps assigned TRBD1 or TRBD2 (6 bases each). V was pared by 7 bases and J by 0 bases, with 9 bases between. This CDR3 is 14 amino acids long. CDR1 ENHRY and CDR2 SYGVKD come from the germline V gene. The chain's CDR3 is CAIMGGSNTGELFF. In DNA, the CDR3 is TGTGCCATCATGGGGGGCTCGAACACCGGGGAGCTGTTTTTT.

The CDR3 reads CASSTTAMGEQFF. The CDR3 DNA is TGTGCCAGCAGTACGACAGCGATGGGTGAGCAGTTCTTC. This chain connects TRBV28 to TRBJ2-1, with a possible D match to TRBD1 (5 bases). Trimming stripped 5 bases from V and 9 bases from J, with 14 bases between. Germline V gene sequence: CDR1 MDHEN, CDR2 SYDVKM. This CDR3 has 13 residues.

V gene TRBV30 combines with J gene TRBJ1-5, with TRBD1 identical over 7 bases. The CDR3 contains 17 residues. The V gene's germline CDR1 is GTSNPN and CDR2 SVGIG (reference sequence). V shed 2 bases, J shed 0 bases, and the junction held 10 bases outside the gene matches. The CDR3 region is CAWSPRTTGYSNQPQHF. The CDR3, as DNA: TGTGCCTGGAGTCCCCGAACGACAGGGTATAGCAATCAGCCCCAGCATTTT.

The V gene is TRBV6-6, the J gene TRBJ2-7, with unresolved D. The V end was cut by 8 bases, the J end by 1 base, with 12 bases between. This CDR3 contains 13 residues. CDR1 is MNHNY and CDR2 is SVGAGI in the germline V gene (reference sequence). CDR3 region: CASAPRASYEQYF. The CDR3 region has the DNA TGTGCCAGCGCCCCCCGGGCTTCCTACGAGCAGTACTTC.

The gene calls are TRBV6-5 and TRBJ2-7; 9 nucleotides match TRBD1. V trimming: 0 bases; J trimming: 1 base; junction bases outside the gene matches: 4. CDR3 size: 16 residues. CDR1 is MNHEY and CDR2 is SVGAGI in the germline V gene. CDR3 bases: TGTGCCAGCAGTTACTCGGGGACAGGGTATTCCTACGAGCAGTACTTC. It encodes CASSYSGTGYSYEQYF.